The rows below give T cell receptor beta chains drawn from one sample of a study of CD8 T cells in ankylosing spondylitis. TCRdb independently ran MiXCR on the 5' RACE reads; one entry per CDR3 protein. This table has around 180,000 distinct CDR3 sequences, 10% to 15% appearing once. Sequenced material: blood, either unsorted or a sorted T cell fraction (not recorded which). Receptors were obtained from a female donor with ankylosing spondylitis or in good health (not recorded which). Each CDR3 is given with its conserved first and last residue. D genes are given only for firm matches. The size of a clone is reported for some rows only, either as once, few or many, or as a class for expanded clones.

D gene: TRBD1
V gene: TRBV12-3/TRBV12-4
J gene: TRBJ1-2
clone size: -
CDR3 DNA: TGTGCCAGCAGTTTAGGGACAGGCAAAGGCTACACCTTC
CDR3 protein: CASSLGTGKGYTF

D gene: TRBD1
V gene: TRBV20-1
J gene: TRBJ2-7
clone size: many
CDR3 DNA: TGCAGTGCTAGGAGGTCCGGACAGGGGGTAGGGTACGAGCAGTACTTC
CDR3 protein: CSARRSGQGVGYEQYF

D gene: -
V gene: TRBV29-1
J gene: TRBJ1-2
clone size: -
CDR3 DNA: TGCAGAGGGAGGGGGTCAAAAGAGGGTGGCCACTCCTTC
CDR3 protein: CRGRGSKEGGHSF

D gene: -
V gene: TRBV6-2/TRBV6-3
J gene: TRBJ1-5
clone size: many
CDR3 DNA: TGTGCCAGCAGTTACGTGGGAGTAGGCCAGCCCCAGCATTTT
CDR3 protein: CASSYVGVGQPQHF

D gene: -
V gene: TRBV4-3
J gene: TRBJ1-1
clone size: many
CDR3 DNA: TGCGCCAGCAGCCAAGATGGGGGCACTGAAGCTTTCTTT
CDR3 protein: CASSQDGGTEAFF

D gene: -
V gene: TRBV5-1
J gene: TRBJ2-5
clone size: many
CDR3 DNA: TGCGCCAGCAGCTTGGCCTCGGAGACCCAGTACTTC
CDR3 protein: CASSLASETQYF

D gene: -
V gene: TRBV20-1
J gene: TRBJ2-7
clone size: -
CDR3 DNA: TGCAGTGCTCCAAGTCCGGGGGGCTTCTCCACCTACGAGCAGTACTTC
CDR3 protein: CSAPSPGGFSTYEQYF

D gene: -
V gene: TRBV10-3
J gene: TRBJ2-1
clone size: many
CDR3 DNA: TGTGCCATCAGTGCGGTGGGCGGGGAGTATGAGCAGTTCTTC
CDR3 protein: CAISAVGGEYEQFF

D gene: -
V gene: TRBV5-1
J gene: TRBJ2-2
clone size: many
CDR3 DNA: TGCGCCAGCGGGCCGCAGGGTACCGGGGAGCTGTTTTTT
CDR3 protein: CASGPQGTGELFF

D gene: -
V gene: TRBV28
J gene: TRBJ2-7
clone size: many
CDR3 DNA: TGTGCCAGCAGGTCAGGTGGGGGTTTCTACGAGCAGTACTTC
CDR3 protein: CASRSGGGFYEQYF

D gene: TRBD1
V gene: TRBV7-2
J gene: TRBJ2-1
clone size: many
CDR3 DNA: TGTGCCAGCAGCGCTACAGGGGTTGGGCGCAATGAGCAGTTCTTC
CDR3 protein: CASSATGVGRNEQFF

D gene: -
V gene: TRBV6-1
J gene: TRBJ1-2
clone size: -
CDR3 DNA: TGTGCCAGCAGTGAAGTAAGAAGGGGGGACTATGGCTACACCTTC
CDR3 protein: CASSEVRRGDYGYTF

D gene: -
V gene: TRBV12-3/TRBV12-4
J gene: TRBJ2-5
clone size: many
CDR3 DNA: TGTGCCAGCAGTTCCCCCGAGACCCAGTACTTC
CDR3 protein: CASSSPETQYF

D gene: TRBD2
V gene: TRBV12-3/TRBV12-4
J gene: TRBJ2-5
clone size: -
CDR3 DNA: TGTGTCAGCTGTCCTGGGGGGAGGGCGCTTGAGGAGACCCAGTACTTC
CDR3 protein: CVSCPGGRALEETQYF

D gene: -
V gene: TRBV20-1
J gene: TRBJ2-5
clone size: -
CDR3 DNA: TGCAGTGCTACCTCACAGCGAACAATTTTGGAGACCCAGTACTTC
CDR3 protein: CSATSQRTILETQYF

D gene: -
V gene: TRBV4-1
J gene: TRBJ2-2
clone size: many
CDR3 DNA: TGCGCCAGCAGCTCCTCTGGGGAGCTGTTTTTT
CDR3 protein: CASSSSGELFF

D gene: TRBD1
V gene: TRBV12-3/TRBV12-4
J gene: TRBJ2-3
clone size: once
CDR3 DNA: TGTGCCAGCAGTTTTATGACAGGGATGGACGATACGCAGTATTTT
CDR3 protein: CASSFMTGMDDTQYF

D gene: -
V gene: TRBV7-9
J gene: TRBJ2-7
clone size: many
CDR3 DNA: TGTGCCAGCAGCTCCATGCCCCCCTACGAGCAGTACTTC
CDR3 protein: CASSSMPPYEQYF

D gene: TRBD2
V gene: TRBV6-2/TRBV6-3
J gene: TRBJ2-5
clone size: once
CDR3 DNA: TGTGCCAGCAGTCGGACTAGCGGGGGTCAAGAGACCCAGTACTTC
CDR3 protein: CASSRTSGGQETQYF

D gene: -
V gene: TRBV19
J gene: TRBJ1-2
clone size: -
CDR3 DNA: TGTGCCAGTAGGATTACCGGGGACCGCGGTGGCTACACCTTC
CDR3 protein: CASRITGDRGGYTF

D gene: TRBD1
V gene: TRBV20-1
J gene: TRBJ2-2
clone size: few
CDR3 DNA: TGCAGTGCTGGAAGGACAGGGCCCGGAACCGGGGAGCTGTTTTTT
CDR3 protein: CSAGRTGPGTGELFF

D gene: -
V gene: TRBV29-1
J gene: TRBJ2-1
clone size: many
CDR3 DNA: TGCAGCGTTCCACCCAGGAGCTCCTACAATGAGCAGTTCTTC
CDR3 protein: CSVPPRSSYNEQFF

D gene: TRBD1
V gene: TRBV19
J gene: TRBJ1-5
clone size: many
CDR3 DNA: TGTGCCAGTCAAGACAGGGGCAATCAGCCCCAGCATTTT
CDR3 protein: CASQDRGNQPQHF

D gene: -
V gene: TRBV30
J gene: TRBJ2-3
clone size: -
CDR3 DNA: TGTGCCTGGAGTGTGATGACAAATACGCAGTATTTT
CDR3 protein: CAWSVMTNTQYF

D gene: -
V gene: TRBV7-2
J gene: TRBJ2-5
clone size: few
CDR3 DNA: TGTGCCAGCAGCTTAGCCATTGGAGAGACCCAGTACTTC
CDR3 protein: CASSLAIGETQYF

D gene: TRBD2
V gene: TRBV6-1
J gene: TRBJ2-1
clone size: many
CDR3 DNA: TGTGCCAGTGAACCTAGCGGGAGGTACAATGAGCAGTTCTTC
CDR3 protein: CASEPSGRYNEQFF

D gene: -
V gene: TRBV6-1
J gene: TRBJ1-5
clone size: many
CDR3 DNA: TGTGCCAGCAGTGAATTGCCGGGGAGTGGTCAGCCCCAGCATTTT
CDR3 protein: CASSELPGSGQPQHF

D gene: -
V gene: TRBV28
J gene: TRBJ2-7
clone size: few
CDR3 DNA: TGTGCCAGCAGTCCCCACGCCGAGCAGTACTTC
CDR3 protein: CASSPHAEQYF

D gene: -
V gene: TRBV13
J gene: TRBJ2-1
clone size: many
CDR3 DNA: TGTGCCAGCAGCTCGGGACTCTACACCCTCAATGAGCAGTTCTTC
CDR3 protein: CASSSGLYTLNEQFF

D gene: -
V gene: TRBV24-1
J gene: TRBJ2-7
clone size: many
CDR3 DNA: TGTGCCACCAGTGATTCAGTCAACTCCTACGAGCAGTACTTC
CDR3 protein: CATSDSVNSYEQYF

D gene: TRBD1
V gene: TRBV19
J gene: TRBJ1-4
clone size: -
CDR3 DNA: TGTGCCAGTAGTAGAGGAGGGGGCCCGGATGAAAAACTGTTTTTT
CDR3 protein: CASSRGGGPDEKLFF

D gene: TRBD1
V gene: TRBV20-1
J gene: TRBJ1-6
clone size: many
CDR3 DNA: TGCAGTGCTGCCCTAGACAGGGATAATTCACCCCTCCACTTT
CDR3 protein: CSAALDRDNSPLHF

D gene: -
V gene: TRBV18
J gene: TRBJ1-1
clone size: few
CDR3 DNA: TGTGCCACCTTAAAGGTTCCCGGAGCTGAAGCTTTCTTT
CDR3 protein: CATLKVPGAEAFF

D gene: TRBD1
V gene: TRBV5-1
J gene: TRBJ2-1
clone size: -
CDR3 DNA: TGCGCCAGCAGCTTGGCCGGCGCAGGGGGACATGAGCAGTTCTTC
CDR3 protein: CASSLAGAGGHEQFF

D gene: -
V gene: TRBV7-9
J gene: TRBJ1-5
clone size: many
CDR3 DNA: TGTGCCAGCAGCTTAAACTTGGGGACTCCAGATCAGCCCCAGCATTTT
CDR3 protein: CASSLNLGTPDQPQHF

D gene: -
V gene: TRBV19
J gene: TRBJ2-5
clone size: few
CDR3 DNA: TGTGCCACTTCTCTAGGCGGACACCAAGAGACCCAGTACTTC
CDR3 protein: CATSLGGHQETQYF

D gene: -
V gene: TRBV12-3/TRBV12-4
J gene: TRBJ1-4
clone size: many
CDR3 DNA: TGTGCCAGCAGTTCCCCACGGGGGCTAAGGGAAAAACTGTTTTTT
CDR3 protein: CASSSPRGLREKLFF

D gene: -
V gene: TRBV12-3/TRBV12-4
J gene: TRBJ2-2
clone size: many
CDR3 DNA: TGTGCCAGCAGTCTGATAGGGAGTAACACCGGGGAGCTGTTTTTT
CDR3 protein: CASSLIGSNTGELFF

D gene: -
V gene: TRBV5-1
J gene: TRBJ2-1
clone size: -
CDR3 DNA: TGCGCCAGCAGCTCGACCTTTAATGAGCAGTTCTTC
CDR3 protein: CASSSTFNEQFF

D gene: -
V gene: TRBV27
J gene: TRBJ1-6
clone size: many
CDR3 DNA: TGTGCCAGCAGGATTTGGCAGCCTGATTCACCCCTCCACTTT
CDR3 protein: CASRIWQPDSPLHF

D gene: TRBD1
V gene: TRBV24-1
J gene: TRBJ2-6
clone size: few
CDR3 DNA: TGTGCCACCAGTGATTTTGACAGGGCTGGGGCCAACGTCCTGACTTTC
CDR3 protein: CATSDFDRAGANVLTF

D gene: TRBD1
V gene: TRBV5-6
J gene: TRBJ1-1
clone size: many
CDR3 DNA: TGTGCCAGCAGCTTTGGACAGGGTGGAAACACTGAAGCTTTCTTT
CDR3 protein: CASSFGQGGNTEAFF

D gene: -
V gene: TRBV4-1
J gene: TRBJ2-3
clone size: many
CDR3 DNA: TGCGCCAGCAGCCATTCTTCCGGTAGCACAGATACGCAGTATTTT
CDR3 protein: CASSHSSGSTDTQYF